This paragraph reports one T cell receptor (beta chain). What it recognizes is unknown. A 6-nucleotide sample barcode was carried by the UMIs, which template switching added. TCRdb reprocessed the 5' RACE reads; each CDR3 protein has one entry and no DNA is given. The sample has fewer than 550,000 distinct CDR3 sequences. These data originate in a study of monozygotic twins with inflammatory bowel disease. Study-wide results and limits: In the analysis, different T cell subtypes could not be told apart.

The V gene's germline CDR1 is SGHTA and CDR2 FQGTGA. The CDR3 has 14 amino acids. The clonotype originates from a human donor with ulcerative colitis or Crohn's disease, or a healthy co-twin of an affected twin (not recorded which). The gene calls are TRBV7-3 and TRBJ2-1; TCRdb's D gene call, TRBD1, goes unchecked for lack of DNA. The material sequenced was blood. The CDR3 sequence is CASSPSSGSNEQFF.